This T cell receptor (beta chain) was recovered during a study of cytomegalovirus exposure and HLA in healthy donors. Study overall: Earlier results showed 117 million unique TCR beta sequences derived from some 180 million T cells. General study points: The records held CMV serostatus as the only immune exposure information.

Primers: 60 Vbeta forward and 13 Jbeta reverse. Per the original methods: About 83 million unique TCR beta chains, about 12 million shared, were counted in a later analysis. Data came from immunoSEQ multiplex PCR; TCRdb stores just in-frame clones and leaves some out. D and trimming were read from the DNA, whereas the V and J calls and clone size are those reported in that table. The repertoire holds under 250,000 clones, roughly 85% seen once, with approximately 4% in the top ten. This clone has only a few counts. What it binds is not known. The CDR3 has 19 residues. The trim removed 1 base at V and 1 base at J, leaving 6 bases unmatched. Germline V gene data show CDR1 as LGHNA and CDR2 as YSLEER.

Sample: PBMCs. This chain uses TRBV4-3 with TRBJ2-2; 13 bases line up with TRBD2. This receptor was obtained from a woman aged 25 to 39 in good health and CMV-seropositive. The CDR3 DNA follows: TGCGCCAGCAGCCAAGCTTTGCGACTAGCGGGGGGGAACACCGGGGAGCTGTTTTTT. It encodes CASSQALRLAGGNTGELFF.